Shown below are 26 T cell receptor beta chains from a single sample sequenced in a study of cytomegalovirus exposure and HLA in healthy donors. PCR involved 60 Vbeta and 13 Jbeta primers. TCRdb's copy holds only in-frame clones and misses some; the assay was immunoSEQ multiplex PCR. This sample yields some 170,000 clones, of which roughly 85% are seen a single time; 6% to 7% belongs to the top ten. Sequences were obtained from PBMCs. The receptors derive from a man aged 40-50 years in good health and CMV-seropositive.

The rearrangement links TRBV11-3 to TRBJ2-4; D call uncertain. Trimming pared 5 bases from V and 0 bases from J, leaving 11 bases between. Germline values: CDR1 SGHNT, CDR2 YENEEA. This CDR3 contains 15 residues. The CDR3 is CASSPPTVAKNIQYF. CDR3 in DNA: TGTGCCAGCAGCCCCCCCACAGTAGCCAAAAACATTCAGTACTTC.

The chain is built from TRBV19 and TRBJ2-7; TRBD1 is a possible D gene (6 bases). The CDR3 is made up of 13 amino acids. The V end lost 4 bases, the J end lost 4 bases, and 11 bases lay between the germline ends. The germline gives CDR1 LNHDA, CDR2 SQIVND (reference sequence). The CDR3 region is CASSRGRGYEQYF. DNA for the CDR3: TGTGCCAGTAGTAGGGGCAGGGGTTACGAGCAGTACTTC.

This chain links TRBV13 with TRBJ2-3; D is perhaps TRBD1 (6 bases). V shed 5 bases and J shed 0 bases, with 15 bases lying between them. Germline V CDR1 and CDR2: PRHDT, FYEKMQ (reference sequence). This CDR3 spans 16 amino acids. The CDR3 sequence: CASSPYRAMSTDTQYF. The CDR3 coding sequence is TGTGCCAGCAGCCCATACAGGGCCATGAGCACAGATACGCAGTATTTT.

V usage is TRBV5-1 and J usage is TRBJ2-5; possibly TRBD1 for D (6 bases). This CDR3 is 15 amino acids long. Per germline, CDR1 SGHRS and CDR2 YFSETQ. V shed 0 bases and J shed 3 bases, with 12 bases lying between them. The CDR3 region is CASSLVGTKEETQYF. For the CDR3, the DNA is TGCGCCAGCAGCTTGGTCGGGACAAAAGAAGAGACCCAGTACTTC. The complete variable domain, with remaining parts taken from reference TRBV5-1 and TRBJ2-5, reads KAGVTQTPRYLIKTRGQQVTLSCSPISGHRSVSWYQQTPGQGLQFLFEYFSETQRNKGNFPGRFSGRQFSNSRSEMNVSTLELGDSALYLCASSLVGTKEETQYFGPGTRLLVL.

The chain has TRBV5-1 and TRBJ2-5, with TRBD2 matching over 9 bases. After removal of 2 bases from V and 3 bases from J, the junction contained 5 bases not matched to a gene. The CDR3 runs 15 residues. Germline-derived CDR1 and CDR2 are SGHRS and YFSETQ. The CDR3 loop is CASSFLAGREETQYF. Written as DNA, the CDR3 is TGCGCCAGCAGCTTTCTAGCGGGACGGGAAGAGACCCAGTACTTC.

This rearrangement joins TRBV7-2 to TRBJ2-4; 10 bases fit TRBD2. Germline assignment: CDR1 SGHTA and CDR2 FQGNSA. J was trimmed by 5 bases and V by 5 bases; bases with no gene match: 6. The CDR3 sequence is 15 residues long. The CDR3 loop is CASSPRLAGQNIQYF. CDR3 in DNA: TGTGCCAGCAGCCCGCGACTAGCGGGTCAAAACATTCAGTACTTC.

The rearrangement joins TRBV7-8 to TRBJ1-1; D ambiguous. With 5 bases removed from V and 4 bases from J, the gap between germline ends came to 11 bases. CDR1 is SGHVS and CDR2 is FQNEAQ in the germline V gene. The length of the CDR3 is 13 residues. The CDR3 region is CASSPLGGTEAFF. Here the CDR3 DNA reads TGTGCCAGCAGCCCGCTAGGTGGCACTGAAGCTTTCTTT.

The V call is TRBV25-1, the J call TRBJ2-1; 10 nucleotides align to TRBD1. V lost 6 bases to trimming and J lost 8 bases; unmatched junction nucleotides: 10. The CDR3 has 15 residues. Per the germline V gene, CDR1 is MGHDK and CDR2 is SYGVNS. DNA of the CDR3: TGTGCCAGCAGGAGACAGGGGGCTAAAGGCCATGAGCAGTTCTTC. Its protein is CASRRQGAKGHEQFF.

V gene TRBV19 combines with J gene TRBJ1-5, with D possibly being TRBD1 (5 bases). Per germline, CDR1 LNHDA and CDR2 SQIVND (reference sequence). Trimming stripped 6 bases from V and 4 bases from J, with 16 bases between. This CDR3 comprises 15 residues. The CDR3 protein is CASRGHGYENQPQHF. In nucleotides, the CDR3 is TGTGCCAGTAGGGGGCACGGGTATGAAAATCAGCCCCAGCATTTT.

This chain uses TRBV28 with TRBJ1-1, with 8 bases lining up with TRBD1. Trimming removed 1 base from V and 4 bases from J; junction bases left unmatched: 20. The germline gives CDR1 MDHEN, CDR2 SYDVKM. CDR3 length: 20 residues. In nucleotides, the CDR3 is TGTGCCAGCAGTTTATCCCGCAGGGGGCGGCTTTTTAGGGCCGGCACTGAAGCTTTCTTT. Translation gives CASSLSRRGRLFRAGTEAFF. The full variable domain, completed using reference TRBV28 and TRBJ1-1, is DVKVTQSSRYLVKRTGEKVFLECVQDMDHENMFWYRQDPGLGLRLIYFSYDVKMKEKGDIPEGYSVSREKKERFSLILESASTNQTSMYLCASSLSRRGRLFRAGTEAFFGQGTRLTVV.

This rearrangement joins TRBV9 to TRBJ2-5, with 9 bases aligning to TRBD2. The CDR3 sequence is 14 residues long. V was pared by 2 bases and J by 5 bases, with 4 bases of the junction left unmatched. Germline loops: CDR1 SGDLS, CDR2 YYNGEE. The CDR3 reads CASSVGLARETQYF. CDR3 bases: TGTGCCAGCAGCGTGGGACTAGCAAGGGAGACCCAGTACTTC.

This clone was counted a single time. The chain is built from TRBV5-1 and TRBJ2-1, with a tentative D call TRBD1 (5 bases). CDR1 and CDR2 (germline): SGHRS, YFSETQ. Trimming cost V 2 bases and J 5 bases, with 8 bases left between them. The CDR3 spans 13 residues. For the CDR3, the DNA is TGCGCCAGCAGCTTAGGGGTGGACAATGAGCAGTTCTTC. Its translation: CASSLGVDNEQFF.

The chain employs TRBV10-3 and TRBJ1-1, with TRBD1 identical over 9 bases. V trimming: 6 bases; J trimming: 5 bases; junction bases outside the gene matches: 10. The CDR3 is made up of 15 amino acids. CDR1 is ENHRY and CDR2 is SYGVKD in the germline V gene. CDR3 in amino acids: CAIRITGGEGTEAFF. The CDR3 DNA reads TGTGCCATCAGAATAACAGGGGGCGAAGGGACTGAAGCTTTCTTT.

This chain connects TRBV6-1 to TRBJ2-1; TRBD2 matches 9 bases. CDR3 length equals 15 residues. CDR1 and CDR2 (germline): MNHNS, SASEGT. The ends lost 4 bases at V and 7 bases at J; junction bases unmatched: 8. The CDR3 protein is CASSVLAGVGNEQFF. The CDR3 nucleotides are TGTGCCAGCAGTGTTTTAGCGGGGGTCGGGAATGAGCAGTTCTTC.

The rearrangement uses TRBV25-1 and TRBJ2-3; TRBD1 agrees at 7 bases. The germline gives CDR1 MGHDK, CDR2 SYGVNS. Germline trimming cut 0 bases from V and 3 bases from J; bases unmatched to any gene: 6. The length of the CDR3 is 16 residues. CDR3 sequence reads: CASSEYVGTVTDTQYF. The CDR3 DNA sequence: TGTGCCAGCAGTGAATATGTGGGGACAGTTACAGATACGCAGTATTTT.

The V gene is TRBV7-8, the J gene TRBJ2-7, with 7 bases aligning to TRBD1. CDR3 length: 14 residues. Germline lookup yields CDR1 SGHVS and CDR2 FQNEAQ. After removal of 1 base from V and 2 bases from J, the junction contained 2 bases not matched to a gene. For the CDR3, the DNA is TGTGCCAGCAGCTTAGGGACAGGTCCCTACGAGCAGTACTTC. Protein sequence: CASSLGTGPYEQYF.

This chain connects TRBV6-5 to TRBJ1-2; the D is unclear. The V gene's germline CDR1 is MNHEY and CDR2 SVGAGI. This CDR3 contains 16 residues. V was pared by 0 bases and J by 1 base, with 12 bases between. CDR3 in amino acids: CASSYSRVLLNYGYTF. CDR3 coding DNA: TGTGCCAGCAGTTACTCGAGAGTATTACTTAACTATGGCTACACCTTC.

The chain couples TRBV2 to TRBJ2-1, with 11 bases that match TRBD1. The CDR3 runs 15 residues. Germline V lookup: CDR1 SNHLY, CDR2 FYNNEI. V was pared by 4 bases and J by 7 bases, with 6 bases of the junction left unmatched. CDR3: CASSGDRGSWNEQFF. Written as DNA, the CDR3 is TGTGCCAGCAGTGGGGACAGGGGGTCTTGGAATGAGCAGTTCTTC.

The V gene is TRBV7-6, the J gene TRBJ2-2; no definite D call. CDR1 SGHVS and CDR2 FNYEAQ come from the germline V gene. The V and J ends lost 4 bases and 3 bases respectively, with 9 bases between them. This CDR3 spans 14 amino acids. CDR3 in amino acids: CASSSSTYTGELFF. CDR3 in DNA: TGTGCCAGCAGCTCCTCCACATACACCGGGGAGCTGTTTTTT.

The CDR3 DNA sequence: TGTGCCAGTAGCCCCTTCCGGACAGGGTTGGACACTGAAGCTTTCTTT. It specifies CASSPFRTGLDTEAFF. This chain uses TRBV19 with TRBJ1-1; the match to TRBD1 covers 8 bases. Per germline, CDR1 LNHDA and CDR2 SQIVND (reference sequence). V dropped 6 bases and J dropped 3; count of bases not matched to a gene: 12. This CDR3 has 16 amino acids.

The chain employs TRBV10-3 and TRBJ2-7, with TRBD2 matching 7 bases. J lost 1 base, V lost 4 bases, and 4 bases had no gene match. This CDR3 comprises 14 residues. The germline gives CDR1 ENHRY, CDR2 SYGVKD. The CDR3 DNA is TGTGCCATCAGTGTTCCTAGCGGATCCTACGAGCAGTACTTC. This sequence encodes CAISVPSGSYEQYF.

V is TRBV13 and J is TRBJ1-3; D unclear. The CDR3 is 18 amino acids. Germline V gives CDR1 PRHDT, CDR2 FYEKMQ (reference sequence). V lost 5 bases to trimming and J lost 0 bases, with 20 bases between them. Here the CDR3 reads CASSRRGKVSSSGNTIYF. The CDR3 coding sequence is TGTGCCAGCAGCCGCCGCGGGAAAGTATCAAGCTCTGGAAACACCATATATTTT.

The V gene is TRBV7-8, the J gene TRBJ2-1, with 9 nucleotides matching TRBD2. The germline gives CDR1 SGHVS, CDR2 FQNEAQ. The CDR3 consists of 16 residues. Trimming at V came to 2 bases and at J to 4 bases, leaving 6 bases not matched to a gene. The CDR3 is CASSLSGLARYNEQFF. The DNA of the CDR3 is TGTGCCAGCAGCTTATCGGGACTAGCACGATACAATGAGCAGTTCTTC.

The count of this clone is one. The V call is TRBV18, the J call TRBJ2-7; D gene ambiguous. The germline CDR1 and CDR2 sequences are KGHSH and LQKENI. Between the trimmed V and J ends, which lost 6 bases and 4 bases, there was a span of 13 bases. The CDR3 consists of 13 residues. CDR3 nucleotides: TGTGCCAGCTCGTCGGAGAATGGTTACGAGCAGTACTTC. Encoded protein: CASSSENGYEQYF.

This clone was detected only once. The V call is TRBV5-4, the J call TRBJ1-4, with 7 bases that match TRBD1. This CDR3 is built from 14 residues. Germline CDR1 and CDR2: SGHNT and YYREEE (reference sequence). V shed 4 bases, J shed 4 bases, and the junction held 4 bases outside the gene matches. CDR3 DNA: TGTGCCAGCAGCCCAGCAGGGGGTAATGAAAAACTGTTTTTT. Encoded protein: CASSPAGGNEKLFF.

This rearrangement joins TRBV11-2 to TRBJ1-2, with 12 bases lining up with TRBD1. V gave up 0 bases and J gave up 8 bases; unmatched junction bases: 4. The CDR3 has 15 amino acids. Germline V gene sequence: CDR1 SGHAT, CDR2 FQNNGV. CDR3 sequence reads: CASSLDGTGGSGYTF. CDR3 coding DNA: TGTGCCAGCAGCTTAGACGGGACAGGGGGCTCGGGCTACACCTTC.